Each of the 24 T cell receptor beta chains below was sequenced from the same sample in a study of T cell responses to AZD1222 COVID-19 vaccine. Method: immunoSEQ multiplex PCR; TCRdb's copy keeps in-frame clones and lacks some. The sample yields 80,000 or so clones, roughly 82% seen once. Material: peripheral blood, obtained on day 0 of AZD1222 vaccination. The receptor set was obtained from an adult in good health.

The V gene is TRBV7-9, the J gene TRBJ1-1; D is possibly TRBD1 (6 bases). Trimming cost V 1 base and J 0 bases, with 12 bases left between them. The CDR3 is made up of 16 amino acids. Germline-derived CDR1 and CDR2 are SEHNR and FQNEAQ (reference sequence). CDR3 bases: TGTGCCAGCAGCTTAGTCATCACAGGGATGAACACTGAAGCTTTCTTT. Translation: CASSLVITGMNTEAFF.

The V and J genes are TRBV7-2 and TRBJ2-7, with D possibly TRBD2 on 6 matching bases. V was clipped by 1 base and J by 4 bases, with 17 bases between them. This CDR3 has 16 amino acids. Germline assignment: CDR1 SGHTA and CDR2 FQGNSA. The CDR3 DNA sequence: TGTGCCAGCAGCTTAGGCAGGGAACGCGGGGCATACGAGCAGTACTTC. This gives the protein CASSLGRERGAYEQYF.

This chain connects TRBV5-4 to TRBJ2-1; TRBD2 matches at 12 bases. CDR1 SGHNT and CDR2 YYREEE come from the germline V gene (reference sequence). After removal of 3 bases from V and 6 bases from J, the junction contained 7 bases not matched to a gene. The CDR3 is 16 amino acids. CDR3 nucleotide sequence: TGTGCCAGCAGCTCGACTAGCGGGAGACCAATCAATGAGCAGTTCTTC. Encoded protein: CASSSTSGRPINEQFF.

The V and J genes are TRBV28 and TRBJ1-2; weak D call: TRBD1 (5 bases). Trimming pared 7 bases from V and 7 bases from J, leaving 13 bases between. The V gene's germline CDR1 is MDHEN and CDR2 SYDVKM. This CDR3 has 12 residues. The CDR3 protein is CASNSQGSGYTF. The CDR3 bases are TGTGCCAGCAACTCCCAGGGATCTGGCTACACCTTC.

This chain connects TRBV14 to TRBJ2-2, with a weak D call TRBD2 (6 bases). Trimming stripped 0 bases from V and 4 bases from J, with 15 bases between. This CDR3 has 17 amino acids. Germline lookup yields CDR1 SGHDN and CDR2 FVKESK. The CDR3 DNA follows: TGTGCCAGCAGCCAAGATGGAGGGGATCGGGCCACCGGGGAGCTGTTTTTT. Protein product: CASSQDGGDRATGELFF.

The CDR3 region has the DNA TGTGCCAGCAGGGGACAGGGGTGGTCCTACGAGCAGTACTTC. This gives the protein CASRGQGWSYEQYF. V and J are TRBV6-1 and TRBJ2-7, with 10 bases that match TRBD1. The CDR3 has 14 amino acids. Per the germline V gene, CDR1 is MNHNS and CDR2 is SASEGT. The ends lost 6 bases at V and 1 base at J; junction bases unmatched: 3.

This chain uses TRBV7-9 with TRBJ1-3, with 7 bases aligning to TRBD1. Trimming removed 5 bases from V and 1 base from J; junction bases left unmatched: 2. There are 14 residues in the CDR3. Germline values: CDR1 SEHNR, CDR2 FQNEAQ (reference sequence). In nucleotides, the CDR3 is TGTGCCAGCAGCCCGACAGGGTCTGGAAACACCATATATTTT. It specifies CASSPTGSGNTIYF.

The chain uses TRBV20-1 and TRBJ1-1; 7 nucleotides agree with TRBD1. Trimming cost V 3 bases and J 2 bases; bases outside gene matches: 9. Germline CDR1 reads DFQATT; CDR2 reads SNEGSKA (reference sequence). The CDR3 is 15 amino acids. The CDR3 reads CSASELGTANTEAFF. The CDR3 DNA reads TGCAGTGCTAGTGAGCTCGGGACAGCCAACACTGAAGCTTTCTTT.

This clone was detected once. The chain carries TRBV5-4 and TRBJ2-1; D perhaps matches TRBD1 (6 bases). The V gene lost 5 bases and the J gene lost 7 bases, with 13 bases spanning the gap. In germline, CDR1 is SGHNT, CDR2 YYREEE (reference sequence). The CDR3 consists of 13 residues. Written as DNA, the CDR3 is TGTGCCAGCAGTTTCGGACAGAAAAATGAGCAGTTCTTC. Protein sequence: CASSFGQKNEQFF.

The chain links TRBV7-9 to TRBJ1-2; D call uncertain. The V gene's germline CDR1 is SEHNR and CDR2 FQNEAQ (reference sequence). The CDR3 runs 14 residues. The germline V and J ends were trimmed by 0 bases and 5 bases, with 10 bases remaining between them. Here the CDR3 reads CASSLAGRPYGYTF. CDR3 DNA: TGTGCCAGCAGCTTAGCGGGTCGGCCGTATGGCTACACCTTC.

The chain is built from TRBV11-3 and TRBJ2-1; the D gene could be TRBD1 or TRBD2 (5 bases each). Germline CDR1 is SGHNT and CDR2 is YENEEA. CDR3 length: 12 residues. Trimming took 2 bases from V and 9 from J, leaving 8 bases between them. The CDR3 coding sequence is TGTGCCAGCAGCTTAAGTGGGGGTGAGCAGTTCTTC. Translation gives CASSLSGGEQFF.

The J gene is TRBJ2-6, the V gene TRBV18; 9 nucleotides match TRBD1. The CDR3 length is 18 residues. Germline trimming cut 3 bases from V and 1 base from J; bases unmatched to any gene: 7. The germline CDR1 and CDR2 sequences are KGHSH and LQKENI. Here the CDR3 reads CASSPGQGSTSGANVLTF. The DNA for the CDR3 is TGTGCCAGCTCACCCGGACAGGGGAGCACTTCTGGGGCCAACGTCCTGACTTTC.

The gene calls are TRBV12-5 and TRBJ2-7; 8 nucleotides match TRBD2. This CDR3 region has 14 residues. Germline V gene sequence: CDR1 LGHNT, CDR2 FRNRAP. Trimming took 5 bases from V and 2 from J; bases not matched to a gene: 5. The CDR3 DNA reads TGTGCTAGTGGTCCGCGGGGGGCCACCTACGAGCAGTACTTC. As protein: CASGPRGATYEQYF.

CDR3 nucleotide sequence: TGTGCCAGCAGCTTCACCGGAACCGGGGAGCTGTTTTTT. It translates to CASSFTGTGELFF. The rearrangement joins TRBV7-8 to TRBJ2-2, with no clear D. CDR1 is SGHVS, CDR2 FQNEAQ, per germline. Trimming removed 3 bases from V and 5 bases from J, with 7 bases in between. The length of the CDR3 is 13 residues.

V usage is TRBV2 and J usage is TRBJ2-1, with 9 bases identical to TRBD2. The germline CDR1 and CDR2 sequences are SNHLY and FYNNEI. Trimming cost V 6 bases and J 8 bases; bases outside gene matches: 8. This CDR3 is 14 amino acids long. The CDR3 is CASRSGRFSDEQFF. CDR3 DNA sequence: TGTGCCAGCAGAAGCGGGAGGTTTAGTGATGAGCAGTTCTTC.

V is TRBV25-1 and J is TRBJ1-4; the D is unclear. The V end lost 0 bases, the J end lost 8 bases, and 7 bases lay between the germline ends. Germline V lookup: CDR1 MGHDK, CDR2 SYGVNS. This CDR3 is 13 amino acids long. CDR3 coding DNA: TGTGCCAGCAGTGAATATTCAGAGGAAAAACTGTTTTTT. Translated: CASSEYSEEKLFF.

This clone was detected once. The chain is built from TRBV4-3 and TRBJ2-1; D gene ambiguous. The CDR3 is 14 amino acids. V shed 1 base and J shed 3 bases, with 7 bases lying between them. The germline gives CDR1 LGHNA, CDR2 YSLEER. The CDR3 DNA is TGCGCCAGCAGCCAAGCCCTAGTCTACAATGAGCAGTTCTTC. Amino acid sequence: CASSQALVYNEQFF.

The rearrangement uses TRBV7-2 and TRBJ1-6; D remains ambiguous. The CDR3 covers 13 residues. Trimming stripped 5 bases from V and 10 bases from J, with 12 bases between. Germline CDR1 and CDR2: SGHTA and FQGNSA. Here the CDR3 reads CASSTRIISPLHF. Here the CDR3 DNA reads TGTGCCAGCAGCACGCGGATAATATCACCCCTCCACTTT. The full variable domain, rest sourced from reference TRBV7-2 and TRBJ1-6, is GAGVSQSPSNKVTEKGKDVELRCDPISGHTALYWYRQSLGQGLEFLIYFQGNSAPDKSGLPSDRFSAERTGGSVSTLTIQRTQQEDSAVYLCASSTRIISPLHFGNGTRLTVT.

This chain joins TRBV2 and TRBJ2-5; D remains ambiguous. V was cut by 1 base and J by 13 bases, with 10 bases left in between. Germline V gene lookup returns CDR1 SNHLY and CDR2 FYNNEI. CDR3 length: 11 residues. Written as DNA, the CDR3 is TGTGCCAGCAGTGAAGAGGCGAATACGTACTTC. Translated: CASSEEANTYF. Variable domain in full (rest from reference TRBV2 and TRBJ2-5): EPEVTQTPSHQVTQMGQEVILRCVPISNHLYFYWYRQILGQKVEFLVSFYNNEISEKSEIFDDQFSVERPDGSNFTLKIRSTKLEDSAMYFCASSEEANTYFGPGTRLLVL.

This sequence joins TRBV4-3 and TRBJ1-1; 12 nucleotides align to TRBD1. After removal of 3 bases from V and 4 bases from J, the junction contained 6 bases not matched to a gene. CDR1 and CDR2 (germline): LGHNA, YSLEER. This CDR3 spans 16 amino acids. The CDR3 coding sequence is TGCGCCAGCAGCCATAGGGACAGGGGGCGCAGCACTGAAGCTTTCTTT. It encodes CASSHRDRGRSTEAFF.

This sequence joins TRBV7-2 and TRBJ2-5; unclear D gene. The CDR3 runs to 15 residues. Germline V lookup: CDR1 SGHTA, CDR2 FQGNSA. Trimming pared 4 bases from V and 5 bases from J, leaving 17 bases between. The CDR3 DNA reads TGTGCCAGCAGCTCCGAGGCGACCTCTGGGGAGACCCAGTACTTC. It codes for CASSSEATSGETQYF.

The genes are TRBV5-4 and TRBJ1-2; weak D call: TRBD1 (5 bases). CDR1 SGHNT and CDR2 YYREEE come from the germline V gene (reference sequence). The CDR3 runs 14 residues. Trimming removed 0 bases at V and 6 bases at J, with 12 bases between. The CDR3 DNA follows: TGTGCCAGCAGCTTGGTTGGGCAGGGTGATGGCTACACCTTC. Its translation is CASSLVGQGDGYTF.

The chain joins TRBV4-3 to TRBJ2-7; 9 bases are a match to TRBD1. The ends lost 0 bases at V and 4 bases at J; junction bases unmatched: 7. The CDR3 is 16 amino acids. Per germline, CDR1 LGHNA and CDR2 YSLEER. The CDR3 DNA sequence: TGCGCCAGCAGCCAAGATTTGGACAGGGGTTTTTACGAGCAGTACTTC. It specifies CASSQDLDRGFYEQYF.

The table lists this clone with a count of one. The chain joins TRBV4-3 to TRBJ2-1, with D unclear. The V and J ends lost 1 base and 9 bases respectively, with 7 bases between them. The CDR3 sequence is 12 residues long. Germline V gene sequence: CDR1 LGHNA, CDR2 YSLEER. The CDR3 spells CASSQGRSEQFF. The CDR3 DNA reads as TGCGCCAGCAGCCAAGGCCGGAGTGAGCAGTTCTTC.